One T cell receptor beta chain is described in this entry. Its specificity is unknown. These data originate in a study of T cell responses to AZD1222 COVID-19 vaccine. Study-wide results and limits: The study sampled repertoires only after the peak T cell response.

Using immunoSEQ multiplex PCR, the repertoire was profiled, and TCRdb retains in-frame clones only, with some absent. The sample has some 180,000 clones, around nine tenths seen once. The receptor comes from an adult who received the MenACWY meningococcal vaccine as a control. The specimen was peripheral blood, collected 28 days after the second dose of the MenACWY control vaccine.

The CDR3 nucleotides are TGCGCCAGCAGCAACTCCTACAATGAGCAGTTCTTC. Amino acids: CASSNSYNEQFF. The J gene is TRBJ2-1, the V gene TRBV5-1; D is undetermined. This CDR3 contains 12 residues. V was clipped by 4 bases and J by 0 bases, with 2 bases between them. In germline, CDR1 is SGHRS, CDR2 YFSETQ. Drawing the rest from reference TRBV5-1 and TRBJ2-1, the complete variable domain is KAGVTQTPRYLIKTRGQQVTLSCSPISGHRSVSWYQQTPGQGLQFLFEYFSETQRNKGNFPGRFSGRQFSNSRSEMNVSTLELGDSALYLCASSNSYNEQFFGPGTRLTVL.